The 9 T cell receptor beta chains below all came from one sample that was sequenced in a study of T cell responses to AZD1222 COVID-19 vaccine. TCRdb's table, derived via immunoSEQ multiplex PCR, lists solely in-frame clones and lacks some. The top ten hold around 3.3% of the sample, which has 85,000 to 130,000 clones, about nine tenths seen once. Specimen: peripheral blood, collected 28 days after the second dose of the MenACWY control vaccine. These receptors all stem from an adult who received the MenACWY meningococcal vaccine as a control.

This chain links TRBV4-1 with TRBJ1-2, with D uncertain. Germline values: CDR1 MGHRA, CDR2 YSYEKL. The CDR3 runs 14 residues. The ends were cut back, 1 base at V and 8 bases at J, with 14 bases in the middle. CDR3 nucleotide sequence: TGCGCCAGCAGCCAAGTCCCGGTCGGTGGCGGCTACACCTTC. This gives the protein CASSQVPVGGGYTF.

This clone occurred once. The rearrangement links TRBV7-3 to TRBJ2-7; no clear D. The CDR3 is 12 residues long. The V end was cut by 5 bases, the J end by 4 bases, with 9 bases between. Looked up from germline, CDR1 is SGHTA and CDR2 is FQGTGA. CDR3 sequence (DNA): TGTGCCAGCAGCCAAGGGTGGTACGAGCAGTACTTC. It encodes CASSQGWYEQYF.

The chain employs TRBV2 and TRBJ1-4; D is ambiguous. The CDR3 loop spans 14 amino acids. Trimming took 5 bases from V and 5 from J, leaving 12 bases between them. Per germline, CDR1 SNHLY and CDR2 FYNNEI. CDR3 coding DNA: TGTGCCAGCAGTCGTTGGAGGGCGAATGAAAAACTGTTTTTT. It yields the protein CASSRWRANEKLFF.

This clone has only one observation. This chain's CDR3 is CASSPLTGYEDGYGYTF. CDR3 DNA sequence: TGCGCCAGCAGCCCCCTAACAGGTTACGAAGATGGCTATGGCTACACCTTC. The V and J genes are TRBV5-1 and TRBJ1-2, with D perhaps TRBD1 (5 bases). The length of the CDR3 is 17 residues. Trimming cost V 4 bases and J 4 bases, with 23 bases left between them. Germline CDR1 is SGHRS and CDR2 is YFSETQ.

This clone has only one observation. V gene TRBV27 combines with J gene TRBJ2-3; TRBD1 might be the D (6 bases). The CDR3 has 17 residues. V lost 5 bases to trimming and J lost 4 bases, with 22 bases between them. Germline V lookup: CDR1 MNHEY, CDR2 SMNVEV (reference sequence). CDR3 bases: TGTGCCAGCAGTCCTGCCGTTGCCGGGACAATGGCAGATACGCAGTATTTT. It codes for CASSPAVAGTMADTQYF.

V gene TRBV6-2 or TRBV6-3 combines with J gene TRBJ1-2; 7 bases are a match to TRBD1. The CDR3 totals 14 residues. J gave up 4 bases and V 5 bases, and 7 bases lay outside the gene matches. Germline V CDR1 and CDR2: MNHEY, SVGEGT. The CDR3 sequence is CASSPTGDLYGYTF. As DNA, the CDR3 is TGTGCCAGCAGTCCCACAGGGGATCTCTATGGCTACACCTTC.

This clone has only a few counts. The chain employs TRBV24-1 and TRBJ2-2, with D possibly matching TRBD2 (5 bases). Trimming cost V 5 bases and J 4 bases, with 10 bases left between them. Germline V CDR1 and CDR2: KGHDR, SFDVKD. The CDR3 extends over 14 amino acids. The CDR3 sequence is CATSGLGSTGELFF. The CDR3 region has the DNA TGTGCCACCAGTGGTTTAGGGAGCACCGGGGAGCTGTTTTTT.

The V gene is TRBV19, the J gene TRBJ2-2, with D tentatively TRBD2 (5 bases). Germline values: CDR1 LNHDA, CDR2 SQIVND (reference sequence). Trimming stripped 7 bases from V and 4 bases from J, with 16 bases between. CDR3 length equals 15 residues. The CDR3 DNA is TGTGCCAGTAACTGGGGAAGGGCGGGCACCGGGGAGCTGTTTTTT. Translation: CASNWGRAGTGELFF.

This clone was seen only once. The chain has TRBV18 and TRBJ2-7; D tentatively fits TRBD1 or TRBD2 (5 bases each). CDR3 length: 18 amino acids. V was cut by 0 bases and J by 0 bases, with 18 bases left in between. Germline CDR1 reads KGHSH; CDR2 reads LQKENI. This chain's CDR3 is CASSPPWGKGSSSYEQYF. The CDR3 DNA sequence: TGTGCCAGCTCACCACCGTGGGGGAAGGGTTCGAGCTCCTACGAGCAGTACTTC.